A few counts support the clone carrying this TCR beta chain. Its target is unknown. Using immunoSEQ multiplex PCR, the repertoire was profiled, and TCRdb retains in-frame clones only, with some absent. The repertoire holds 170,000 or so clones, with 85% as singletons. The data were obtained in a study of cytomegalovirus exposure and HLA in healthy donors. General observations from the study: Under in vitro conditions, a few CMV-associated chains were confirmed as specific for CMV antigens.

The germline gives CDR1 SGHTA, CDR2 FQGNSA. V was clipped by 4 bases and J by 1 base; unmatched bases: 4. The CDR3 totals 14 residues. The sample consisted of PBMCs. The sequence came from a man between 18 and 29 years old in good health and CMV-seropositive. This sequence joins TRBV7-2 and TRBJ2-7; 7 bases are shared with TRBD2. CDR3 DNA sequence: TGTGCCAGCAGCTCAGCGGGGCGGTCCTACGAGCAGTACTTC. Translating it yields CASSSAGRSYEQYF.